The 30 T cell receptor beta chains below were found in one sample sequenced in a study of shared clonotypes between healthy human individuals. The data were produced by immunoSEQ multiplex PCR, yet TCRdb's version contains in-frame clones alone and is incomplete. The sample has around 2.1 million clones, around 95% seen once. The specimen was naive CD4+ T cells sorted from blood. Subset reported: CD45RA+ positively selected. The receptors shown here come from a man aged 18-30 years in good health.

The chain carries TRBV5-4 and TRBJ1-1; a weak D match, TRBD1 (6 bases). Germline CDR1 SGHNT, CDR2 YYREEE (reference sequence). The CDR3 covers 13 residues. The V gene lost 5 bases and the J gene lost 6 bases, with 14 bases spanning the gap. The CDR3 region has the DNA TGTGCCAGCAGACAAGGACAGAATTCTGAAGCTTTCTTT. Protein sequence: CASRQGQNSEAFF. The complete variable domain, with remaining parts taken from reference TRBV5-4 and TRBJ1-1, reads ETGVTQSPTHLIKTRGQQVTLRCSSQSGHNTVSWYQQALGQGPQFIFQYYREEENGRGNFPPRFSGLQFPNYSSELNVNALELDDSALYLCASRQGQNSEAFFGQGTRLTVV.

The gene calls are TRBV18 and TRBJ1-1; 8 bases line up with TRBD1. Germline CDR1 and CDR2: KGHSH and LQKENI. This CDR3 contains 15 residues. Trimming cost V 6 bases and J 1 base; bases outside gene matches: 7. CDR3 sequence reads: CASSSQGGSNTEAFF. The CDR3 DNA reads as TGTGCCAGCTCGTCACAGGGGGGGTCGAACACTGAAGCTTTCTTT.

The chain uses TRBV6-1 and TRBJ1-5, with D perhaps matching TRBD1 (6 bases). Germline CDR1 MNHNS, CDR2 SASEGT. Trimming removed 5 bases at V and 6 bases at J, with 14 bases between. The CDR3 sequence is 14 residues long. The CDR3 nucleotides read TGTGCCAGCAGTTCGGGGGCCTCATCTCAGCCCCAGCATTTT. Amino acids: CASSSGASSQPQHF.

The chain uses TRBV5-1 and TRBJ1-1; TRBD1 aligns across 7 bases. Germline lookup yields CDR1 SGHRS and CDR2 YFSETQ. V lost 4 bases, J lost 0 bases, and 9 bases stayed unmatched. The CDR3 extends over 16 amino acids. CDR3 loop: CASSEQPTGMNTEAFF. The CDR3 coding sequence is TGCGCCAGCAGCGAACAACCGACAGGGATGAACACTGAAGCTTTCTTT.

This chain links TRBV5-3 with TRBJ1-5; the D is unclear. TRBV5-3 is an open reading frame whose function is uncertain. V gave up 5 bases and J gave up 1 base, with 22 bases separating them. CDR3 length equals 18 residues. CDR3: CARRFSLNRRLSNQPQHF. In nucleotides, the CDR3 is TGTGCCAGAAGGTTCTCCCTTAATAGGCGACTAAGCAATCAGCCCCAGCATTTT.

The CDR3 here is CASTARQAPYGYTF. Here the CDR3 DNA reads TGTGCCAGCACGGCTCGACAGGCGCCCTATGGCTACACCTTC. The rearrangement joins TRBV6-6 to TRBJ1-2; possibly TRBD1 for D (6 bases). The CDR3 length is 14 residues. Trimming stripped 7 bases from V and 4 bases from J, with 16 bases between. CDR1 MNHNY and CDR2 SVGAGI come from the germline V gene (reference sequence).

V is TRBV27 and J is TRBJ1-1, with D possibly TRBD1 on 5 matching bases. CDR1 is MNHEY and CDR2 is SMNVEV in the germline V gene (reference sequence). The length of the CDR3 is 13 residues. V shed 2 bases and J shed 8 bases, with 12 bases lying between them. The DNA of the CDR3 is TGTGCCAGCAGTTTACAGGGAGGGGCAGAAGCTTTCTTT. This gives the protein CASSLQGGAEAFF.

The chain couples TRBV6-5 to TRBJ1-4; TRBD1 matches 8 bases. The V gene's germline CDR1 is MNHEY and CDR2 SVGAGI. The CDR3 length is 16 residues. V dropped 0 bases and J dropped 2; count of bases not matched to a gene: 2. DNA for the CDR3: TGTGCCAGCAGTTACTCGACAGGGGACACTAATGAAAAACTGTTTTTT. Its translation is CASSYSTGDTNEKLFF.

This chain links TRBV5-8 with TRBJ1-1; tentatively, D is TRBD1 (5 bases). The CDR3 covers 14 residues. Germline V gene sequence: CDR1 SGHTS, CDR2 YDEGEE. V was cut by 5 bases and J by 1 base, with 12 bases left in between. The CDR3 region is CASRTGTQNTEAFF. The CDR3 DNA is TGTGCCAGCAGGACCGGGACCCAGAACACTGAAGCTTTCTTT.

This clone was counted once. This chain links TRBV11-3 with TRBJ2-3; the D gene is possibly TRBD2 (7 bases). This CDR3 contains 14 residues. Deletions cut 8 bases from V and 3 bases from J, with 15 bases between. Germline V gives CDR1 SGHNT, CDR2 YENEEA. The CDR3 protein is CASGKGGATDTQYF. CDR3 coding DNA: TGTGCCAGCGGGAAAGGGGGGGCAACAGATACGCAGTATTTT.

The CDR3 here is CASSLAHRVGTQYF. The CDR3, as DNA: TGTGCCAGCAGCTTAGCACACCGGGTCGGGACCCAGTACTTC. The genes are TRBV7-2 and TRBJ2-5; D ambiguous. Trimming shortened V by 0 bases and J by 7 bases, and 12 bases separated the two germline ends. This CDR3 is built from 14 residues. Looked up from germline, CDR1 is SGHTA and CDR2 is FQGNSA.

The chain recombines TRBV5-6 with TRBJ1-2; D is perhaps TRBD1 (5 bases). V was shortened by 2 bases and J by 3 bases, with 11 bases between the two germline ends. The CDR3 is 14 residues long. CDR1 and CDR2 from the germline V gene are SGHDT and YYEEEE. CDR3 region: CASSLQDGDYGYTF. The CDR3 coding sequence is TGTGCCAGCAGCTTACAGGACGGCGACTATGGCTACACCTTC.

The chain recombines TRBV27 with TRBJ1-1, with TRBD1 as a possible D gene (5 bases). Germline CDR1 and CDR2: MNHEY and SMNVEV (reference sequence). The CDR3 has 16 amino acids. V lost 0 bases and J lost 1, with 12 bases in between. CDR3 residues: CASSLSPGHPNTEAFF. The CDR3 nucleotides read TGTGCCAGCAGTTTATCGCCTGGACACCCGAACACTGAAGCTTTCTTT.

In nucleotides, the CDR3 is TGTGCCAGCAGCTCCTCCGCGGTAACTGAAGCTTTCTTT. It codes for CASSSSAVTEAFF. The rearrangement uses TRBV11-2 and TRBJ1-1; D unresolved. Trimming shortened V by 4 bases and J by 5 bases, and 11 bases separated the two germline ends. CDR3 size: 13 residues. Germline CDR1 is SGHAT and CDR2 is FQNNGV. Full variable domain (remainder filled in from reference TRBV11-2 and TRBJ1-1): EAGVAQSPRYKIIEKRQSVAFWCNPISGHATLYWYQQILGQGPKLLIQFQNNGVVDDSQLPKDRFSAERLKGVDSTLKIQPAKLEDSAVYLCASSSSAVTEAFFGQGTRLTVV.

This chain links TRBV25-1 with TRBJ2-3, with 9 bases lining up with TRBD2. V lost 3 bases to trimming and J lost 5 bases; unmatched junction nucleotides: 9. CDR1 is MGHDK and CDR2 is SYGVNS in the germline V gene. The CDR3 spans 16 residues. The chain's CDR3 is CASSELAGVGGDTQYF. The CDR3 DNA sequence: TGTGCCAGCAGTGAGTTAGCGGGAGTGGGGGGAGATACGCAGTATTTT.

The chain has TRBV18 and TRBJ2-1; 8 bases align to TRBD2. CDR1 and CDR2 (germline): KGHSH, LQKENI. The CDR3 has 17 amino acids. The junction had 7 bases not matched to a gene; V was cut back by 3 bases and J by 0 bases. In DNA form, the CDR3 reads TGTGCCAGCTCACCCCGGCTTAGCGGGGTCTCCTACAATGAGCAGTTCTTC. Protein sequence: CASSPRLSGVSYNEQFF.

V and J are TRBV7-2 and TRBJ2-2; D call uncertain. Germline lookup yields CDR1 SGHTA and CDR2 FQGNSA. V dropped 3 bases and J dropped 8 bases, with 13 bases sitting between them. The length of the CDR3 is 14 residues. The CDR3 sequence is CASSFWEATGELFF. The CDR3 DNA reads TGTGCCAGCAGCTTTTGGGAAGCAACTGGGGAGCTGTTTTTT.

The chain links TRBV11-2 to TRBJ2-1, with TRBD1 matching over 10 bases. This CDR3 has 15 amino acids. V was clipped by 5 bases and J by 5 bases; unmatched bases: 6. CDR1 SGHAT and CDR2 FQNNGV come from the germline V gene. In DNA, the CDR3 is TGTGCCAGCAGCCGCACCGGGACAGGGGACAATGAGCAGTTCTTC. It translates to CASSRTGTGDNEQFF. Drawing the rest from reference TRBV11-2 and TRBJ2-1, the complete variable domain is EAGVAQSPRYKIIEKRQSVAFWCNPISGHATLYWYQQILGQGPKLLIQFQNNGVVDDSQLPKDRFSAERLKGVDSTLKIQPAKLEDSAVYLCASSRTGTGDNEQFFGPGTRLTVL.

The chain carries TRBV28 and TRBJ1-5; 9 bases align to TRBD1. Germline V lookup: CDR1 MDHEN, CDR2 SYDVKM. Unmatched junction bases numbered 12, after V lost 5 bases and J lost 7 bases. The CDR3 is 16 amino acids. Here the CDR3 DNA reads TGTGCCAGCAGTCTTGAATTGGGACAGGGTCGACAGCCCCAGCATTTT. It specifies CASSLELGQGRQPQHF.

Comment on this clone: The junction and the germline gene differ at one end; a read error may be behind it. The rearrangement links TRBV18 to TRBJ1-3; unclear D gene. In germline, CDR1 is KGHSH, CDR2 LQKENI. The CDR3 runs 15 residues. CDR3 in DNA: TGTGCCAGCTCACCAATGCAGCTAAGTGGAGACACCATATATTTT. Protein product: CASSPMQLSGDTIYF. Using reference TRBV18 and TRBJ1-3 for the parts outside the CDR3, the full variable domain is NAGVMQNPRHLVRRRGQEARLRCSPMKGHSHVYWYRQLPEEGLKFMVYLQKENIIDESGMPKERFSAEFPKEGPSILRIQQVVRGDSAAYFCASSPMQLSGDTIYFGEGSWLTVV.

The chain has TRBV30 and TRBJ1-3, with a possible D match to TRBD1 (5 bases). The germline V gene has CDR1 GTSNPN and CDR2 SVGIG (reference sequence). This CDR3 region has 14 residues. CDR3 amino acids: CGWAGGYSGNTIYF. The CDR3, as DNA: TGTGGGTGGGCTGGGGGATACTCTGGAAACACCATATATTTT.

The V and J genes are TRBV28 and TRBJ2-4; weak D call: TRBD2 (5 bases). This CDR3 has 14 amino acids. Germline V gives CDR1 MDHEN, CDR2 SYDVKM. Trimming shortened V by 2 bases and J by 8 bases, and 13 bases separated the two germline ends. In DNA, the CDR3 is TGTGCCAGCAGTTTACCGGGGTCCTTTTACATTCAGTACTTC. Translating it yields CASSLPGSFYIQYF.

The chain recombines TRBV7-2 with TRBJ2-7, with a tentative D call TRBD2 (5 bases). Trimming left V 6 bases short and J 3 bases short, with 18 bases between. The germline CDR1 and CDR2 sequences are SGHTA and FQGNSA. The CDR3 sequence is 15 residues long. Here the CDR3 reads CASRDFAPGYYEQYF. The DNA of the CDR3 is TGTGCCAGCAGAGACTTCGCGCCGGGGTACTACGAGCAGTACTTC.

V is TRBV9 and J is TRBJ2-7; D not resolved. V shed 4 bases and J shed 1 base, with 15 bases lying between them. Germline CDR1 is SGDLS and CDR2 is YYNGEE. The CDR3 has 15 residues. As DNA, the CDR3 is TGTGCCAGCAGCACCGGGCCCGGTGGGTCCTACGAGCAGTACTTC. It is translated as CASSTGPGGSYEQYF.

The V gene is TRBV21-1, the J gene TRBJ2-1; the table's D gene call, TRBD1, was not cross checked with the DNA. TRBV21-1 is reported as a pseudogene. This CDR3 spans 15 amino acids. This CDR3 is CASSIRDRSYNEQFF. CDR3 nucleotides: TGTGCCAGCAGCATTCGGGACAGGTCCTACAATGAGCAGTTCTTC.

The rearrangement uses TRBV6-5 and TRBJ2-1, with TRBD2 matching 10 bases. V lost 0 bases and J lost 8; bases outside the gene matches: 4. Germline V lookup: CDR1 MNHEY, CDR2 SVGAGI. This CDR3 comprises 15 residues. CDR3 residues: CASSYSSGGGDEQFF. The DNA of the CDR3 is TGTGCCAGCAGTTACTCAAGCGGGGGGGGAGATGAGCAGTTCTTC.

Worth noting for this clone: The identical CDR3 is also encoded by other nucleotide sequences in the sample. The chain is built from TRBV7-9 and TRBJ2-5, with TRBD1 identical over 8 bases. The germline V gene has CDR1 SEHNR and CDR2 FQNEAQ (reference sequence). This CDR3 is 14 amino acids long. Trimming at V came to 6 bases and at J to 5 bases, leaving 8 bases not matched to a gene. The CDR3 protein is CASSRDRGEETQYF. CDR3 coding DNA: TGTGCCAGCAGTCGCGACAGGGGCGAGGAGACCCAGTACTTC.

This clone has only one observation. The chain uses TRBV7-8 and TRBJ1-1; tentatively, D is TRBD1 (6 bases). V was trimmed by 1 base and J by 4 bases, leaving 16 bases between them. The CDR3 length is 16 residues. Per the germline V gene, CDR1 is SGHVS and CDR2 is FQNEAQ. The CDR3 DNA reads as TGTGCCAGCAGCTTAGACCCCGGGACATCTGGCACTGAAGCTTTCTTT. Protein product: CASSLDPGTSGTEAFF.

Details on this clone: The sample carries other DNA sequences with the same CDR3. This chain uses TRBV5-1 with TRBJ2-3, with D uncertain. The CDR3 extends over 13 amino acids. V dropped 1 base and J dropped 3 bases, with 6 bases sitting between them. CDR1 SGHRS and CDR2 YFSETQ come from the germline V gene. The CDR3 nucleotides read TGCGCCAGCAGCTTGACGCGGACAGATACGCAGTATTTT. Translated, it gives CASSLTRTDTQYF.

The chain links TRBV2 to TRBJ2-3; the match to TRBD2 covers 8 bases. This CDR3 is built from 15 residues. The V gene end was trimmed by 5 bases and the J gene end by 6 bases; junction bases not matched to a gene: 10. Germline CDR1 SNHLY, CDR2 FYNNEI. This chain's CDR3 is CASSLFRGGADTQYF. CDR3 in DNA: TGTGCCAGCAGTCTTTTCCGGGGGGGAGCGGATACGCAGTATTTT. Looking up the rest from reference TRBV2 and TRBJ2-3 gives the full variable domain: EPEVTQTPSHQVTQMGQEVILRCVPISNHLYFYWYRQILGQKVEFLVSFYNNEISEKSEIFDDQFSVERPDGSNFTLKIRSTKLEDSAMYFCASSLFRGGADTQYFGPGTRLTVL.